These 26 T cell receptor beta chains originate from one sample sequenced in a study of molecular identifiers for immune sequencing clone quantification (dated by TCRdb to the late 2010s). To prepare the library, PCR was applied. Sequencing was performed on a NextSeq 500. TCRdb trimmed the raw reads at Q25, called clones with MiXCR and kept productive beta chains. A single entry per CDR3 protein holds the most common genes and DNA from its merged rows. This sample is represented by over 550,000 distinct CDR3 sequences; roughly 27% of them were singletons. The ten largest account for around 0.78% of the sample. The sample taken for sequencing was naive CD8+ T cells from blood, with Jurkat cell RNA spiked in. The cell subset or site label, as the study defines it: FACS-sorted CD8+CD4-CCR7+CD45RA+ naive T cells. These receptors all stem from a human donor in good health. Some libraries in this study had Jurkat cell RNA spiked in.

The chain recombines TRBV4-1 with TRBJ1-1, with TRBD1 matching over 7 bases. Germline-derived CDR1 and CDR2 are MGHRA and YSYEKL. With V trimmed by 3 bases and J by 5 bases, 6 bases remained unmatched. CDR3 length: 14 residues. CDR3 bases: TGCGCCAGCAGCCAGGCGACAGGGTCTACTGAAGCTTTCTTT. Residues: CASSQATGSTEAFF.

This clonotype appeared a few times. This chain links TRBV19 with TRBJ2-7, with TRBD2 matching 8 bases. V shed 2 bases, J shed 3 bases, and the junction held 3 bases outside the gene matches. Germline lookup yields CDR1 LNHDA and CDR2 SQIVND (reference sequence). The CDR3 extends over 14 amino acids. In DNA form, the CDR3 reads TGTGCCAGTAGTATACCGGGACTAGACTACGAGCAGTACTTC. Amino acids: CASSIPGLDYEQYF.

This clonotype was found many times. The rearrangement uses TRBV7-2 and TRBJ2-3; TRBD2 agrees at 8 bases. The CDR3 is made up of 17 amino acids. The germline CDR1 and CDR2 sequences are SGHTA and FQGNSA. V lost 1 base, J lost 3 bases, and 9 bases stayed unmatched. The CDR3 protein is CASSLDWVAGPTDTQYF. The CDR3 nucleotides read TGTGCCAGCAGCTTAGATTGGGTAGCGGGGCCGACAGATACGCAGTATTTT.

This clonotype was seen only a few times. J is TRBJ1-5 and V is TRBV12-3 or TRBV12-4; 7 bases map to TRBD1. There are 16 residues in the CDR3. V shed 3 bases and J 5 bases; nucleotides not matched to a gene: 10. CDR3 sequence (DNA): TGTGCCAGCAGTTTGACGGACAGGCCGGGATATCAGCCCCAGCATTTT. Residues: CASSLTDRPGYQPQHF.

The rearrangement uses TRBV12-3 or TRBV12-4 and TRBJ2-1; possibly TRBD2 for D (5 bases). The CDR3 runs to 16 residues. The V and J ends lost 5 bases and 1 base respectively, with 15 bases between them. The CDR3 bases are TGTGCCAGCAGTAATACTAGTACCAGTTCCTACAATGAGCAGTTCTTC. It translates to CASSNTSTSSYNEQFF.

As DNA, the CDR3 is TGCAGTGCTCAGGACCGCCACCACACAGATACGCAGTATTTT. This translates into CSAQDRHHTDTQYF. V gene TRBV20-1 combines with J gene TRBJ2-3; D gene ambiguous. This CDR3 is built from 14 residues. The germline V and J ends were trimmed by 5 bases and 2 bases, with 14 bases remaining between them. Germline V gives CDR1 DFQATT, CDR2 SNEGSKA (reference sequence).

On this clonotype: A much larger clone differs by one base, so this may be a read error. This chain uses TRBV15 with TRBJ2-5; D may match TRBD1 or TRBD2 (5 bases each). This CDR3 has 13 amino acids. Germline CDR1 and CDR2: LNHNV and YYDKDF (reference sequence). The chain's CDR3 is CTTTPGPVETQYF. The CDR3 bases are TGTACCACCACTCCGGGACCCGTAGAGACCCAGTACTTC.

Turning to this clonotype: This may come from a read error, since a much larger clone is one base off. The chain has TRBV7-9 and TRBJ2-2; D is ambiguous. The CDR3 runs to 14 residues. From germline, CDR1 is SEHNR and CDR2 FQNEAQ (reference sequence). The CDR3 nucleotides read TGTTCCAGCAGCTTAACAACGAACACCGGGGAGCTGTTTTTT. Translated, it gives CSSSLTTNTGELFF.

This clonotype turned up a few times. The J gene is TRBJ1-5, the V gene TRBV19; 11 bases line up with TRBD1. Germline V gene data show CDR1 as LNHDA and CDR2 as SQIVND (reference sequence). This CDR3 is 17 amino acids long. The trim removed 4 bases at V and 4 bases at J, leaving 9 bases unmatched. The CDR3 region is CASSSGQGAVGNQPQHF. The CDR3 bases are TGTGCCAGTAGTAGCGGACAGGGGGCGGTTGGGAATCAGCCCCAGCATTTT.

This clonotype was seen ten or more times. CDR3 residues: CASSQEVTPEEQYF. CDR3 bases: TGCGCCAGCAGCCAAGAAGTAACACCTGAAGAGCAGTACTTC. This rearrangement joins TRBV4-3 to TRBJ2-7; no reliable D call. Trimming removed 0 bases from V and 7 bases from J, with 13 bases in between. Germline V CDR1 and CDR2: LGHNA, YSLEER. The CDR3 consists of 14 residues.

This clonotype was detected a few times. The rearrangement uses TRBV24-1 and TRBJ1-4; TRBD1 agrees at 10 bases. This CDR3 comprises 15 residues. The J segment lost 7 bases and the V segment lost 3 bases, leaving 4 bases of the junction unmatched. Germline values: CDR1 KGHDR, CDR2 SFDVKD. As DNA, the CDR3 is TGTGCCACCAGTGATCGACGGGACAGGGGTGAAAAACTGTTTTTT. This codes for CATSDRRDRGEKLFF.

This clonotype was seen at least ten times. The CDR3 loop reads CASSQDPGLAGGEQYF. In nucleotides, the CDR3 is TGTGCCAGCAGCCAAGATCCGGGACTAGCGGGAGGCGAGCAGTACTTC. The genes are TRBV4-2 and TRBJ2-7; 15 bases match TRBD2. Unmatched junction bases numbered 3, after V lost 0 bases and J lost 6 bases. In germline, CDR1 is LGHNA, CDR2 YNFKEQ. The CDR3 totals 16 residues.

To note about this clonotype: The junction and the germline gene differ at one end; a read error may be behind it. The J gene is TRBJ2-1, the V gene TRBV7-9; 9 nucleotides agree with TRBD1. This CDR3 spans 15 amino acids. The germline gives CDR1 SEHNR, CDR2 FQNEAQ (reference sequence). The CDR3: CASSQGAGTYNEKFF. The DNA for the CDR3 is TGTGCCAGCTCACAGGGGGCTGGAACCTACAATGAGAAGTTCTTC.

At least ten counts were recorded for this clonotype. This sequence joins TRBV5-4 and TRBJ2-3, with D possibly TRBD1 on 6 matching bases. Trimming pared 3 bases from V and 3 bases from J, leaving 8 bases between. The CDR3 consists of 13 residues. Germline loops: CDR1 SGHNT, CDR2 YYREEE (reference sequence). CDR3 sequence (DNA): TGTGCCAGCAGCTCCCAGGGGACAGATACGCAGTATTTT. It is translated as CASSSQGTDTQYF.

This clonotype was counted at least ten times. This rearrangement joins TRBV27 to TRBJ1-1, with 7 bases aligning to TRBD1. The CDR3 is 13 residues long. From germline, CDR1 is MNHEY and CDR2 SMNVEV (reference sequence). Trimming removed 2 bases from V and 6 bases from J; junction bases left unmatched: 3. Here the CDR3 reads CASSLLGQSEAFF. The CDR3 nucleotides are TGTGCCAGCAGTTTACTGGGACAGTCTGAAGCTTTCTTT.

This clonotype came up a few times. The J gene is TRBJ1-2, the V gene TRBV12-3 or TRBV12-4; D is perhaps TRBD1 (5 bases). The germline V and J ends were trimmed by 1 base and 3 bases, with 9 bases remaining between them. This CDR3 is built from 14 residues. The CDR3, as DNA: TGTGCCAGCAGTTTAGGGGGGAGTGACTATGGCTACACCTTC. Residues: CASSLGGSDYGYTF.

In this sample, this clonotype turned up many times. V and J are TRBV9 and TRBJ2-2; D uncertain. Germline V gives CDR1 SGDLS, CDR2 YYNGEE. CDR3 length equals 15 residues. V was cut by 1 base and J by 6 bases, with 13 bases left in between. CDR3 coding DNA: TGTGCCAGCAGCGTAAAAGGTATTGTCGCCGGGGAGCTGTTTTTT. Its translation is CASSVKGIVAGELFF.

In its sample, this clonotype was seen once. This chain joins TRBV6-5 and TRBJ2-2; TRBD1 agrees at 7 bases. The junction had 4 bases not matched to a gene; V was cut back by 0 bases and J by 3 bases. The germline gives CDR1 MNHEY, CDR2 SVGAGI. There are 16 residues in the CDR3. CDR3 nucleotide sequence: TGTGCCAGCAGTTACTCAAACAGGGGCGACACCGGGGAGCTGTTTTTT. It is translated as CASSYSNRGDTGELFF.

This chain uses TRBV12-3 or TRBV12-4 with TRBJ2-5, with D maybe TRBD2 (5 bases). V was cut by 6 bases and J by 5 bases, with 10 bases left in between. The CDR3 spans 12 residues. The CDR3 sequence: CASREEVETQYF. DNA of the CDR3: TGTGCCAGCAGGGAGGAGGTGGAGACCCAGTACTTC.

This clonotype is a singleton in its sample. This may come from a read error, since a much larger clone is one base off. This chain joins TRBV5-1 and TRBJ2-1, with D perhaps TRBD2 (5 bases). V was clipped by 4 bases and J by 4 bases, with 18 bases between them. Germline V gene data show CDR1 as SGHRS and CDR2 as YFSETQ. The CDR3 is 16 residues long. Here the CDR3 reads CASSPEAWVSYNEQFF. The CDR3, as DNA: TGCGCCAGCAGCCCGGAGGCCTGGGTTTCGTACAATGAGCAGTTCTTC.

A few counts support this clonotype. The chain combines TRBV4-1 with TRBJ1-1, with TRBD1 matching 8 bases. J lost 1 base, V lost 4 bases, and 2 bases had no gene match. This CDR3 region has 14 residues. Germline V gene data show CDR1 as MGHRA and CDR2 as YSYEKL. This chain's CDR3 is CASSPGGGNTEAFF. The DNA for the CDR3 is TGCGCCAGCAGCCCAGGGGGCGGGAACACTGAAGCTTTCTTT.

V and J are TRBV5-1 and TRBJ2-7; D remains ambiguous. The CDR3 has 15 residues. Between the trimmed V and J ends, which lost 2 bases and 0 bases, there was a span of 12 bases. CDR1 and CDR2 (germline): SGHRS, YFSETQ. The CDR3 nucleotides read TGCGCCAGCAGCTTAACAGTCCCCTCCTCCTACGAGCAGTACTTC. This codes for CASSLTVPSSYEQYF.

Remarks on this clonotype: A clone one base away is much larger, so this may be a read error. In DNA form, the CDR3 reads TGTGCCACCAGTTCCGGGACTACCTACTCTAGCGGGGGGCTGTTTTTT. This encodes CATSSGTTYSSGGLFF. This chain connects TRBV24-1 to TRBJ2-2; 10 bases fit TRBD2. Germline V gives CDR1 KGHDR, CDR2 SFDVKD. The CDR3 has 16 residues.

The V and J genes are TRBV5-6 and TRBJ2-3, with D perhaps TRBD1 or TRBD2 (6 bases each). Germline values: CDR1 SGHDT, CDR2 YYEEEE. The CDR3 loop spans 16 amino acids. Between the trimmed V and J ends, which lost 3 bases and 2 bases, there was a span of 16 bases. The CDR3 DNA is TGTGCCAGCAGCTACGGAACCGGGGGCCCCACAGATACGCAGTATTTT. Translated: CASSYGTGGPTDTQYF. The entire variable domain, with the rest obtained from reference TRBV5-6 and TRBJ2-3, is as follows: DAGVTQSPTHLIKTRGQQVTLRCSPKSGHDTVSWYQQALGQGPQFIFQYYEEEERQRGNFPDRFSGHQFPNYSSELNVNALLLGDSALYLCASSYGTGGPTDTQYFGPGTRLTVL.

As for this clonotype: Relative to the germline gene, one junction end is altered; a read error may explain this. The CDR3 DNA follows: TGTGTCAGCAGCGTTCCAGTAAGGGATGAGCAGTTCTTC. As protein: CVSSVPVRDEQFF. This chain connects TRBV9 to TRBJ2-1; the D is unclear. This CDR3 has 13 amino acids. Germline loops: CDR1 SGDLS, CDR2 YYNGEE.

The chain joins TRBV7-2 to TRBJ2-1, with 7 bases that match TRBD1. CDR1 and CDR2 (germline): SGHTA, FQGNSA. The trim removed 3 bases at V and 9 bases at J, leaving 17 bases unmatched. This CDR3 region has 17 residues. The CDR3 DNA reads as TGTGCCAGCAGCTTTTCCCTATACAGGGGTTTAAGGAGTGAGCAGTTCTTC. Amino acids: CASSFSLYRGLRSEQFF.